This TCR beta chain was found in a study of T-cell memory formation after mild COVID-19. This clonotype was seen repeatedly, ten times or more. The CDR3 contains 13 residues. J lost 4 bases, V lost 5 bases, and 7 bases had no gene match. CDR1 is DFQATT, CDR2 SNEGSKA, per germline (reference sequence). MiXCR, run by TCRdb on the 5' RACE reads, gives a single entry per CDR3 protein. The sample includes about 320,000 distinct CDR3 sequences, approximately 14% of them seen just once. Specimen: PBMCs or a T cell subset sorted from them (not recorded which). V is TRBV20-1 and J is TRBJ1-2; 7 bases agree with TRBD1. The source is a man younger than 35 who had mild COVID-19 (a few samples of this study predate the infection). Cell type and time point are not known. In DNA, the CDR3 is TGCAGTGCTCGGTACGGACAGGCCTATGGCTACACCTTC. Its translation: CSARYGQAYGYTF.